The 5 T cell receptor beta chains in this list originate from one sample, sequenced in a study of beta chain features in type 1 diabetes. Sequenced material consisted of expressed TCRB transcripts (all of the isolated RNA was reverse transcribed). Profiled with immunoSEQ multiplex PCR; TCRdb holds only in-frame clones, not every one. Of 300,000 to 450,000 clones detected, roughly an eighth appear once; the ten largest clones hold about 0.018%. The sample taken for sequencing was naive CD4+ T cells from blood. These receptors were taken from a man between 18 and 35 years old in good health.

The sample holds a few counts of this clone. CDR3 in DNA: TGTGCCAGCAGCAATCTAGCGGGGGACCCCACAGATACGCAGTATTTT. Protein sequence: CASSNLAGDPTDTQYF. The chain carries TRBV9 and TRBJ2-3; TRBD2 matches 10 bases. Germline V gives CDR1 SGDLS, CDR2 YYNGEE. Germline trimming cut 4 bases from V and 2 bases from J; bases unmatched to any gene: 7. This CDR3 comprises 16 residues. Full variable domain (missing parts from reference TRBV9 and TRBJ2-3): DSGVTQTPKHLITATGQRVTLRCSPRSGDLSVYWYQQSLDQGLQFLIQYYNGEERAKGNILERFSAQQFPDLHSELNLSSLELGDSALYFCASSNLAGDPTDTQYFGPGTRLTVL.

V usage is TRBV15 and J usage is TRBJ1-6; TRBD1 matches at 9 bases. CDR1 is LNHNV, CDR2 YYDKDF, per germline (reference sequence). V was pared by 0 bases and J by 9 bases, with 6 bases of the junction left unmatched. CDR3 length: 16 residues. The CDR3: CATSRDPGQGGSPLHF. In nucleotides, the CDR3 is TGTGCCACCAGCAGAGACCCGGGACAGGGTGGTTCACCCCTCCACTTT. The variable domain in full, completed from reference TRBV15 and TRBJ1-6, reads DAMVIQNPRYQVTQFGKPVTLSCSQTLNHNVMYWYQQKSSQAPKLLFHYYDKDFNNEADTPDNFQSRRPNTSFCFLDIRSPGLGDTAMYLCATSRDPGQGGSPLHFGNGTRLTVT.

This clone was observed a few times. The chain couples TRBV30 to TRBJ1-2; D is unclear. The CDR3 extends over 13 amino acids. V lost 0 bases, J lost 8 bases, and 13 bases lay in between. The germline V gene encodes CDR1 GTSNPN and CDR2 SVGIG (reference sequence). The CDR3 region has the DNA TGTGCCTGGAGTGTACGGAGAACTGGGGGCTACACCTTC. Residues: CAWSVRRTGGYTF.

The table lists this clone with a few counts. This chain uses TRBV7-8 with TRBJ1-1; 9 bases fit TRBD1. The germline V gene encodes CDR1 SGHVS and CDR2 FQNEAQ. This CDR3 comprises 17 residues. J gave up 3 bases and V 6 bases, and 14 bases lay outside the gene matches. The DNA of the CDR3 is TGTGCCAGCAGTCAATCGACAGGGGGACGCCGCGACACTGAAGCTTTCTTT. This encodes CASSQSTGGRRDTEAFF.

This clone was seen a few times. Other DNA sequences from this sample encode an identical CDR3 as well. The chain couples TRBV7-9 to TRBJ1-2; D is uncertain. Germline V CDR1 and CDR2: SEHNR, FQNEAQ (reference sequence). Trimming took 1 base from V and 5 from J, leaving 5 bases between them. The CDR3 loop spans 12 amino acids. The CDR3 is CASSLGAYGYTF. CDR3 nucleotides: TGTGCCAGCAGCTTAGGAGCGTATGGCTACACCTTC.